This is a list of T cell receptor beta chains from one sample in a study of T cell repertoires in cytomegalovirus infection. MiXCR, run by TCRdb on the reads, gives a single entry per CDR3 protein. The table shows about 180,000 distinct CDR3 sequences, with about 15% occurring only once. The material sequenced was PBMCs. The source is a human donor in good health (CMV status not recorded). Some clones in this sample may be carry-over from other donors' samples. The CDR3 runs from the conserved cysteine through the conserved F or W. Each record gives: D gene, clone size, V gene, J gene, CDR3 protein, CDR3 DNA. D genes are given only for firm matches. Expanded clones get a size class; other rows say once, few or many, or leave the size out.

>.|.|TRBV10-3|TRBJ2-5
CAISRRDGYQETQYF
TGTGCCATCAGCCGGCGAGATGGGTACCAAGAGACCCAGTACTTC
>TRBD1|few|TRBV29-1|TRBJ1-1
CSGRQGGNTEAFF
TGCAGCGGTCGACAGGGAGGAAACACTGAAGCTTTCTTT
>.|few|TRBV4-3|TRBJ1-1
CASSQGLENTEAFF
TGCGCCAGCAGCCAAGGTCTCGAGAACACTGAAGCTTTCTTT
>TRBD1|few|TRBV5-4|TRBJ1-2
CASSLVTGQGSLFNYGYTF
TGTGCCAGCAGCTTGGTAACGGGACAGGGGTCTTTGTTTAACTATGGCTACACCTTC
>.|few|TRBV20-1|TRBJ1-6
CSARRGEVSSYNSPLHF
TGCAGTGCTAGGAGGGGCGAAGTGAGCTCCTATAATTCACCCCTCCACTTT
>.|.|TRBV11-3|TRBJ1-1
CASSLITAFF
TGTGCCAGCAGCTTAATCACCGCTTTCTTT
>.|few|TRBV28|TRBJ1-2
CASSYRAHYGYTF
TGTGCCAGCAGTTACAGGGCTCACTATGGCTACACCTTC
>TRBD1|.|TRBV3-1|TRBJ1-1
CASSHWDRGKGTEAFF
TGTGCCAGCAGCCACTGGGACAGGGGGAAGGGGACTGAAGCTTTCTTT
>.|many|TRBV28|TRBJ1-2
CASSLWGRYYGYTF
TGTGCCAGCAGTTTATGGGGGCGTTACTATGGCTACACCTTC
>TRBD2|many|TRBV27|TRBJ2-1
CASSLFVLAGAYNEQFF
TGTGCCAGCAGTTTATTCGTTCTAGCGGGAGCCTACAATGAGCAGTTCTTC
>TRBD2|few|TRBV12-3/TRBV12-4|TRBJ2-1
CASSLLAGGTKFF
TGTGCCAGCAGTTTACTAGCGGGAGGAACAAAGTTCTTC
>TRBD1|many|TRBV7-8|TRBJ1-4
CASSSIPGQGGLDEKLFF
TGTGCCAGCAGCAGCATACCGGGACAGGGGGGTTTGGATGAAAAACTGTTTTTT
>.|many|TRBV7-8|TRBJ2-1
CASRLSTRGNEQFF
TGTGCCAGCAGACTTTCCACCCGGGGCAATGAGCAGTTCTTC
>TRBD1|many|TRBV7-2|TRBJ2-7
CASSWTTGAVEQYF
TGTGCCAGCAGCTGGACGACAGGGGCCGTCGAGCAGTACTTC
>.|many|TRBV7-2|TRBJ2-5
CASSRTVQETQYF
TGTGCCAGCAGCCGGACAGTTCAAGAGACCCAGTACTTC
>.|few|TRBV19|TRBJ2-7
CASSILANSYEQYF
TGTGCCAGTAGTATATTGGCGAACTCCTACGAGCAGTACTTC
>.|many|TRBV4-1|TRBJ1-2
CASSSRGAGGYTF
TGCGCCAGCAGTTCCCGCGGGGCCGGCGGCTACACCTTC
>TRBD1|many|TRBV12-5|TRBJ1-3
CASGLKTGGNTIYF
TGTGCTAGTGGTTTGAAGACAGGGGGAAACACCATATATTTT
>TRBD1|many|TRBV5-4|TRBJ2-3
CASSPGQGDADTQYF
TGTGCCAGCAGCCCGGGACAGGGGGATGCAGATACGCAGTATTTT
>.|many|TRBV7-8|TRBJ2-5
CASSLVRTVGETQYF
TGTGCCAGCAGCTTAGTTCGGACAGTGGGGGAGACCCAGTACTTC
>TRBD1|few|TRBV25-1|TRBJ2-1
CASSEGQGYEQFF
TGTGCCAGCAGTGAGGGACAGGGCTATGAGCAGTTCTTC
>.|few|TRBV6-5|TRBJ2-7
CASSFIGYEQYF
TGTGCCAGCAGCTTTATCGGGTACGAGCAGTACTTC
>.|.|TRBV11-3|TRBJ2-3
CASSNDRTTDTQYF
TGTGCCAGCAGTAACGACAGGACCACAGATACGCAGTATTTT
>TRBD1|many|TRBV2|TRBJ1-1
CASSSWDRNTEAFF
TGTGCCAGCAGTTCTTGGGACAGAAACACTGAAGCTTTCTTT
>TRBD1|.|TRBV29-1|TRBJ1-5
CSVLDTGESNQPQHF
TGCAGCGTTTTGGATACAGGGGAGAGCAATCAGCCCCAGCATTTT
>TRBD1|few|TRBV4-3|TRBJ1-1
CASSPHGGTGNTEAFF
TGCGCCAGCAGCCCCCATGGTGGGACAGGGAACACTGAAGCTTTCTTT
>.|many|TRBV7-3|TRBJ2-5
CASSLIYQETQYF
TGTGCCAGCAGCCTGATTTACCAAGAGACCCAGTACTTC
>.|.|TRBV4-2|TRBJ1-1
CASSQARVTPKNTEAFF
TGTGCCAGCAGCCAGGCTAGAGTAACTCCAAAGAACACTGAAGCTTTCTTT
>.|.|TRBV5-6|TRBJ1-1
CASSVTTNTEAFF
TGTGCCAGCAGCGTAACCACGAACACTGAAGCTTTCTTT